This TCR beta chain is from a study of cytomegalovirus exposure and HLA in healthy donors. This clone was observed a handful of times. The antigen is not known. With 60 Vbeta and 13 Jbeta primers, the PCR was carried out. Sequencing was performed with immunoSEQ multiplex PCR; in TCRdb, only in-frame clones are kept and a portion is missing. The sample gives about 200,000 clones, 82% of which show up once; 2.5% to 3% is in the top ten. The study's findings and limits: Three chains linked to CMV were shown in vitro to be specific for CMV antigens. Presence/absence analyses supposed approximately even sequencing depth among donors. When analyzed later, a missense DCLRE1C variant was found to be linked to TCR beta V- and J-gene trimming.

The CDR3 contains 17 residues. Trimming at V came to 6 bases and at J to 0 bases, leaving 8 bases not matched to a gene. Germline V gives CDR1 MNHEY, CDR2 SMNVEV (reference sequence). The sample taken for sequencing was PBMCs. The rearrangement uses TRBV27 and TRBJ2-3; TRBD2 agrees at 11 bases. This TCR came from a woman aged 35 to 49 in good health and CMV-seronegative. The CDR3 is CASRRVSGRVSTDTQYF. CDR3 coding DNA: TGTGCCAGCAGGCGGGTTAGCGGGAGGGTGAGCACAGATACGCAGTATTTT.